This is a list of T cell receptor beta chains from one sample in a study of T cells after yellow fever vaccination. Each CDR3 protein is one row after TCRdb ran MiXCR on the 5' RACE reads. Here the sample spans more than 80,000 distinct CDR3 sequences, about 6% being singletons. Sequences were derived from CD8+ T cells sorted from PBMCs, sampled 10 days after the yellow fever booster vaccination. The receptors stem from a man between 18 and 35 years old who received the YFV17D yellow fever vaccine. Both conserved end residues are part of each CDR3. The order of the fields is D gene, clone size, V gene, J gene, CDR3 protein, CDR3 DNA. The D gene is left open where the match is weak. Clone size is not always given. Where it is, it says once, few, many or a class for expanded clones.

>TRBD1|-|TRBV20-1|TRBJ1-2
CSAVHRGQNYGYTF
TGCAGTGCTGTACACAGGGGGCAAAACTATGGCTACACCTTC
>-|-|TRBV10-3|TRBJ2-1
CAISESSLGGPDEQFF
TGTGCCATCAGTGAGTCCTCGTTGGGGGGGCCTGATGAGCAGTTCTTC
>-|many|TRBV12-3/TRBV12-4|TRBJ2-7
CASSSSLVYEQYF
TGTGCCAGCAGTTCCTCACTAGTATACGAGCAGTACTTC
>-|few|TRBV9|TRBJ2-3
CASSVGTWDSTDTQYF
TGTGCCAGCAGCGTAGGGACTTGGGATAGCACAGATACGCAGTATTTT
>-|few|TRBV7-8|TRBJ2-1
CASSLEGPRYNEQFF
TGTGCCAGCAGCTTAGAGGGACCTAGATACAATGAGCAGTTCTTC
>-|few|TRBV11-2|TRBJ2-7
CASSQAGQPYEQYF
TGTGCCAGCAGCCAGGCCGGACAGCCCTACGAGCAGTACTTC
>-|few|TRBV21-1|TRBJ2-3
CASSKEGRPFTDTQYF
TGTGCCAGCAGCAAAGAGGGCAGGCCCTTTACAGATACGCAGTATTTT
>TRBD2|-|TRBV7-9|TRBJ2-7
CASSRGLAGSYEQYF
TGTGCCAGCAGCCGAGGACTAGCGGGGAGCTACGAGCAGTACTTC
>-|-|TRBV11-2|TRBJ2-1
CASSLDQGDFGDEQFF
TGTGCCAGCAGCTTAGACCAAGGGGATTTTGGCGATGAGCAGTTCTTC
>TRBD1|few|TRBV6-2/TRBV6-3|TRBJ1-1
CASRDTGALTEAFF
TGTGCCAGCAGAGACACAGGGGCCCTCACTGAAGCTTTCTTT
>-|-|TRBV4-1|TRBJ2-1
CASSQPGVLEQFF
TGCGCCAGCAGTCAACCAGGGGTGCTTGAGCAGTTCTTC
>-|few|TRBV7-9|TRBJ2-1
CASGQYNEQFF
TGTGCCAGCGGACAATACAATGAGCAGTTCTTC
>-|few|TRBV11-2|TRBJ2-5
CASSPAATKETQYF
TGTGCCAGCAGCCCGGCGGCTACTAAAGAGACCCAGTACTTC
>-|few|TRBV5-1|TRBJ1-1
CASSSPRGDTEAFF
TGCGCCAGCAGCTCACCTCGGGGTGACACTGAAGCTTTCTTT
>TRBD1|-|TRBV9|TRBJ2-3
CASSVDRSSTDTQYF
TGTGCCAGCAGCGTGGACAGGTCTAGCACAGATACGCAGTATTTT
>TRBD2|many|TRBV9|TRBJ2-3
CASSVVAGSTDTQYF
TGTGCCAGCAGCGTGGTAGCGGGGAGCACAGATACGCAGTATTTT
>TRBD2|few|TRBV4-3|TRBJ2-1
CASSQSSGGAYNEQFF
TGCGCCAGCAGCCAAAGTAGCGGGGGGGCCTACAATGAGCAGTTCTTC